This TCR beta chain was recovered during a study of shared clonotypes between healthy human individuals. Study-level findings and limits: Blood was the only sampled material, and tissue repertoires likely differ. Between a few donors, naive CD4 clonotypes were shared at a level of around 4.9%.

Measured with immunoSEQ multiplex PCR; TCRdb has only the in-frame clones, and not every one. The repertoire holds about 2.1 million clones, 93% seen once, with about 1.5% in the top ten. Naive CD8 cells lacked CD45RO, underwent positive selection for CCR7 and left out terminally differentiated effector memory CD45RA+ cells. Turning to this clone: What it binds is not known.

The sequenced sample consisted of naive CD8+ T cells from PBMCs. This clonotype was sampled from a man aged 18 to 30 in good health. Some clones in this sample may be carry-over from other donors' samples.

The CDR3 reads CASSLFGGRRQEKLFF. Here the CDR3 DNA reads TGTGCCAGCAGTTTATTCGGGGGGCGCCGGCAGGAAAAACTGTTTTTT. This sequence joins TRBV28 and TRBJ1-4, with D perhaps matching TRBD1 (6 bases). The CDR3 covers 16 residues. Germline V lookup: CDR1 MDHEN, CDR2 SYDVKM. Trimming removed 1 base from V and 8 bases from J, with 17 bases in between. The complete variable domain, with remaining parts taken from reference TRBV28 and TRBJ1-4, reads DVKVTQSSRYLVKRTGEKVFLECVQDMDHENMFWYRQDPGLGLRLIYFSYDVKMKEKGDIPEGYSVSREKKERFSLILESASTNQTSMYLCASSLFGGRRQEKLFFGSGTQLSVL.